A selection of T cell receptor beta chains follows, all from one sample in a study of shared clonotypes between healthy human individuals. Sequenced by immunoSEQ multiplex PCR; TCRdb stores in-frame clones only, minus some. The sample lists around 1.1 million clones, approximately 80% occurring once. The sequencing sample was made of memory CD4+ T cells from PBMCs. The source is a man younger than 35 in good health. Some clones in this sample may be carry-over from other donors' samples. CDR3s include the opening cysteine and the closing phenylalanine or tryptophan. The order of the fields is D gene, clone size, J gene, V gene, CDR3 DNA, CDR3 protein. D genes are given only for firm matches. Expanded clones get a size class; other rows say once, few or many, or leave the size out.

TRBD2 | - | TRBJ2-7 | TRBV28 | TGTGCCAGCAGCATGACTAGCGGGGTGGCCTACGAGCAGTACTTC | CASSMTSGVAYEQYF
- | few | TRBJ2-1 | TRBV11-2 | TGTGCCAGCAGCACCCAGGTAGGTGTTAAGCAGTTCTTC | CASSTQVGVKQFF
- | - | TRBJ2-2 | TRBV7-9 | TGTGCCAGCGGCGTCCTAGCGAGCACCGGGGAGCTGTTTTTT | CASGVLASTGELFF
- | - | TRBJ1-2 | TRBV5-6 | TGTGCCAGCAGCACTGGCCCCACTGCGTATGGCTACACCTTC | CASSTGPTAYGYTF
- | - | TRBJ2-7 | TRBV6-1 | TGTGCCAGCAGTGAACCCTGGCCCAGCTCCTACGAGCAGTACTTC | CASSEPWPSSYEQYF
- | once | TRBJ2-7 | TRBV15 | TGTGCCACCAGCACCTGGGGCGGCGAGCAGTACTTC | CATSTWGGEQYF
- | - | TRBJ1-2 | TRBV19 | TGTGCCAGTACCAAACAGGCTAACTATGGCTACACCTTC | CASTKQANYGYTF
- | - | TRBJ2-7 | TRBV30 | TGTGCCTGGAGTGTACTCGTCGGGGTTGGGGAGCAGTACTTC | CAWSVLVGVGEQYF
- | - | TRBJ2-5 | TRBV30 | TGTGCCTGGGCAGGTCAAGGGACCCAGTACTTC | CAWAGQGTQYF
- | - | TRBJ2-7 | TRBV29-1 | TGCAGCGGGGGAGGGGGCTATGGCGAGCAGTACTTC | CSGGGGYGEQYF
- | - | TRBJ2-7 | TRBV10-3 | TGTGCCATCAGTGATGGACCCGACAGCAGCTCCTACGAGCAGTACTTC | CAISDGPDSSSYEQYF
- | - | TRBJ2-7 | TRBV28 | TGTGCCAGCAGTCCCCGTAGCATCCGGAATTACGAGCAGTACTTC | CASSPRSIRNYEQYF